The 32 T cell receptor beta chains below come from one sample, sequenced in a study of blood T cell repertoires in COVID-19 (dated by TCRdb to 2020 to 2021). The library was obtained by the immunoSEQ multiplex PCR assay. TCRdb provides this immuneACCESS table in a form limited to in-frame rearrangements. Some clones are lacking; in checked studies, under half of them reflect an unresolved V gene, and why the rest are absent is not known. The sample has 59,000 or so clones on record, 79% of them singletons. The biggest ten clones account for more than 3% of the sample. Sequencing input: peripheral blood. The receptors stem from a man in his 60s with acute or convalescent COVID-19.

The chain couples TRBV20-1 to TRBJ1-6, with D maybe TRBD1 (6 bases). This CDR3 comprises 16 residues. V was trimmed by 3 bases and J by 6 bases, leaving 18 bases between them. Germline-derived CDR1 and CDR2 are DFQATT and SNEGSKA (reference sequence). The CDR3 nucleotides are TGCAGTGCTAGTCACGGGGGGGGCTCGGTTAATTCACCCCTCCACTTT. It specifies CSASHGGGSVNSPLHF.

CDR3 nucleotides: TGTGCCAGCAGCTCCAGGGTTGACACTGAAGCTTTCTTT. Protein: CASSSRVDTEAFF. The rearrangement links TRBV9 to TRBJ1-1, with D possibly being TRBD1 (5 bases). The germline CDR1 and CDR2 sequences are SGDLS and YYNGEE. The CDR3 consists of 13 residues. Trimming removed 4 bases from V and 3 bases from J, with 10 bases in between.

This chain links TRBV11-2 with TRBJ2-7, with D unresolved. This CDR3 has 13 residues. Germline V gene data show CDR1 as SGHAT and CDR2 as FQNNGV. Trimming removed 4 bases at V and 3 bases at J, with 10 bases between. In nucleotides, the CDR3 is TGTGCCAGCAGCTCACGCTCAGGCTACGAGCAGTACTTC. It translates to CASSSRSGYEQYF.

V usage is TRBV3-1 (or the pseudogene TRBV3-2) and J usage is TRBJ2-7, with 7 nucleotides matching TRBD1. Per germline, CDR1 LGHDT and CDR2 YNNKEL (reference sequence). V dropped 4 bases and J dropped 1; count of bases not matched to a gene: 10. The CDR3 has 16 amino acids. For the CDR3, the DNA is TGTGCCAGCAGCCCGACGATACAGGGGAGTTCCTACGAGCAGTACTTC. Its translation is CASSPTIQGSSYEQYF.

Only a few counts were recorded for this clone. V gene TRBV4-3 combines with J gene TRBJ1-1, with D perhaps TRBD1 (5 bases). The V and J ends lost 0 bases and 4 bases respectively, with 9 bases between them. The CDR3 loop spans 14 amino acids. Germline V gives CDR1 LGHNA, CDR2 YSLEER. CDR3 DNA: TGCGCCAGCAGCCAAGATCGGGGGGGCACTGAAGCTTTCTTT. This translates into CASSQDRGGTEAFF.

The DNA of the CDR3 is TGTGCCAGCTCACCACCGGCACGGGAGAACACTGAAGCTTTCTTT. Amino acid sequence: CASSPPARENTEAFF. The rearrangement joins TRBV18 to TRBJ1-1, with D hard to call. The V end was cut by 0 bases, the J end by 1 base, with 9 bases between. The CDR3 covers 15 residues. Looked up from germline, CDR1 is KGHSH and CDR2 is LQKENI. Combining the CDR3 with reference TRBV18 and TRBJ1-1 gives the whole variable domain NAGVMQNPRHLVRRRGQEARLRCSPMKGHSHVYWYRQLPEEGLKFMVYLQKENIIDESGMPKERFSAEFPKEGPSILRIQQVVRGDSAAYFCASSPPARENTEAFFGQGTRLTVV.

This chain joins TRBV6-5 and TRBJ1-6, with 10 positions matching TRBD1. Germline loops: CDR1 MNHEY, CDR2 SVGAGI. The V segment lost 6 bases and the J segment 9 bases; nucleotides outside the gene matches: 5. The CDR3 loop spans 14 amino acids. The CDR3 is CASRGQGQGSPLHF. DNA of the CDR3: TGTGCCAGCAGGGGACAGGGGCAAGGTTCACCCCTCCACTTT.

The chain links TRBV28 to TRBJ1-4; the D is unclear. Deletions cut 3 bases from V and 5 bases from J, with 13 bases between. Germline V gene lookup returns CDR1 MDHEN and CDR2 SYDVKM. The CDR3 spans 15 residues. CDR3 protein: CASSFSKKRNEKLFF. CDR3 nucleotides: TGTGCCAGCAGTTTTTCAAAGAAGAGGAATGAAAAACTGTTTTTT.

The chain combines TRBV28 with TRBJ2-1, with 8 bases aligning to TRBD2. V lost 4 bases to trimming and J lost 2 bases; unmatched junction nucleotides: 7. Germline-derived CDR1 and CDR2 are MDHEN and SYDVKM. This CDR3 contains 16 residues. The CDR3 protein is CASSSNLAGPYNEQFF. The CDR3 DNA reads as TGTGCCAGCAGTTCAAACTTAGCGGGACCCTACAATGAGCAGTTCTTC.

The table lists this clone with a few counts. CDR3 bases: TGTGCCAGCAGCCTCGGGGGTAGGGCTTTCTTT. This gives the protein CASSLGGRAFF. The rearrangement joins TRBV28 to TRBJ1-1; D is possibly TRBD1 (5 bases). The CDR3 length is 11 residues. Between the trimmed V and J ends, which lost 6 bases and 11 bases, there was a span of 13 bases. Germline values: CDR1 MDHEN, CDR2 SYDVKM.

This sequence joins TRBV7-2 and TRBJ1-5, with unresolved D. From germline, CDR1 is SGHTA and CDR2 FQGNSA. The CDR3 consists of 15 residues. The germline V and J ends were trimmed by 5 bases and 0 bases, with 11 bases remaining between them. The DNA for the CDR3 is TGTGCCAGCAGCGCAAGTGTCAGTAGCAATCAGCCCCAGCATTTT. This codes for CASSASVSSNQPQHF. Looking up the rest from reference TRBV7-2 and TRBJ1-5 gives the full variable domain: GAGVSQSPSNKVTEKGKDVELRCDPISGHTALYWYRQSLGQGLEFLIYFQGNSAPDKSGLPSDRFSAERTGGSVSTLTIQRTQQEDSAVYLCASSASVSSNQPQHFGDGTRLSIL.

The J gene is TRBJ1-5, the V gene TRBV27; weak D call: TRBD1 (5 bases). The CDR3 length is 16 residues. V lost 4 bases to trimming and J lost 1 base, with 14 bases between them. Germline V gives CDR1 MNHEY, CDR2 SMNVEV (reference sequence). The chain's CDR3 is CASSSRRTISNQPQHF. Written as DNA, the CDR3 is TGTGCCAGCAGTTCCCGGCGGACAATAAGCAATCAGCCCCAGCATTTT.

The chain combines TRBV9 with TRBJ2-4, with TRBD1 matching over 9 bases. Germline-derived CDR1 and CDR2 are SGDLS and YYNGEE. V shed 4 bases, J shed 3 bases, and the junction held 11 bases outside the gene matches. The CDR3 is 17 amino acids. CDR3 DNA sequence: TGTGCCAGCAGCCCTCCACAGGGGGCGGACGGCAAAAACATTCAGTACTTC. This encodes CASSPPQGADGKNIQYF.

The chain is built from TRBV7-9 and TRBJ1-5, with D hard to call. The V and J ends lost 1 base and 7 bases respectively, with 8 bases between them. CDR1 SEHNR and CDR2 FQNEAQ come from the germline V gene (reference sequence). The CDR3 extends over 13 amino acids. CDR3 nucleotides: TGTGCCAGCAGCTTAGACAGCTCGCAGCCCCAGCATTTT. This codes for CASSLDSSQPQHF.

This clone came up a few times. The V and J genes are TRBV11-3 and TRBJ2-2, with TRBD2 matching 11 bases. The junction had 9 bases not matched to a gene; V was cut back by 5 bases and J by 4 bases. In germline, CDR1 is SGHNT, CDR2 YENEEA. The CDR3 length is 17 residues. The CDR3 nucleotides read TGTGCCAGCAGCGCCCGAACTAGCGGGAGTCTCACCGGGGAGCTGTTTTTT. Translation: CASSARTSGSLTGELFF.

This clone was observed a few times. The CDR3 coding sequence is TGTGCCAGCAGTGAATCGGTCTCTGGAAACACCATATATTTT. Protein sequence: CASSESVSGNTIYF. The chain uses TRBV6-1 and TRBJ1-3; D ambiguous. Trimming left V 2 bases short and J 0 bases short, with 5 bases between. The V gene's germline CDR1 is MNHNS and CDR2 SASEGT. The CDR3 totals 14 residues.

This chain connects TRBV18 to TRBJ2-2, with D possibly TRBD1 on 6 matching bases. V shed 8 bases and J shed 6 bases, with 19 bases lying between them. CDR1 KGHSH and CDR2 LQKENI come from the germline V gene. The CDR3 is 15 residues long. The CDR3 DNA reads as TGTGCCAGCCCAAGAGAATTACAGGGCGCCGGGGAGCTGTTTTTT. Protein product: CASPRELQGAGELFF.

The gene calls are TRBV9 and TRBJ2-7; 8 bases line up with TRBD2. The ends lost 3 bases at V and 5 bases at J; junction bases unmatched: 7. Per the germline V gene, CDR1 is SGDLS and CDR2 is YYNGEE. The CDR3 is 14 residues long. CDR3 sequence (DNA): TGTGCCAGCAGCGCGACTAGCGAACCCAACGAGCAGTACTTC. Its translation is CASSATSEPNEQYF.

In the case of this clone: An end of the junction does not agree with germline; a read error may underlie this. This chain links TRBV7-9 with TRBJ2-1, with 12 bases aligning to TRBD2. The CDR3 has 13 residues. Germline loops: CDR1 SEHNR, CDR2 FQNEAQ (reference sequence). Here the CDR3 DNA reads TGTGCCAGCAGCTGGACTAGCGGGGCGTCAGCGGTCTTC. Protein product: CASSWTSGASAVF. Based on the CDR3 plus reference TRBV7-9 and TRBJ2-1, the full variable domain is DTGVSQNPRHKITKRGQNVTFRCDPISEHNRLYWYRQTLGQGPEFLTYFQNEAQLEKSRLLSDRFSAERPKGSFSTLEIQRTEQGDSAMYLCASSWTSGASAVFGPGTRLTVL.

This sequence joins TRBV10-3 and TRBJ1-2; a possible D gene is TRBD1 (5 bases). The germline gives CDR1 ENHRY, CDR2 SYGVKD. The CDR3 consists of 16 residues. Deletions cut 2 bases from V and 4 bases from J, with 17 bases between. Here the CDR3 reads CAISEIREDGLYGYTF. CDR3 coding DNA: TGTGCCATCAGTGAGATCAGGGAGGACGGCCTCTATGGCTACACCTTC.

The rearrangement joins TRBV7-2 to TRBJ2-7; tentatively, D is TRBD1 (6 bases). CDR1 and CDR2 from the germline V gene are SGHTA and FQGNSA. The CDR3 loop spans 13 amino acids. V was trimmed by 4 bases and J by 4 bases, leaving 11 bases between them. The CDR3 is CASSSGTQYEQYF. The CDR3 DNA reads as TGTGCCAGCAGCTCCGGGACACAATACGAGCAGTACTTC.

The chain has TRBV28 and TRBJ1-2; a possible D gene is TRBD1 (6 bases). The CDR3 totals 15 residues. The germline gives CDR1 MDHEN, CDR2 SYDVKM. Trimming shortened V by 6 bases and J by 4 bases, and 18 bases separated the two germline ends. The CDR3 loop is CASSPAGGGSYGYTF. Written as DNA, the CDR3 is TGTGCCAGCAGCCCCGCGGGCGGGGGCAGCTATGGCTACACCTTC.

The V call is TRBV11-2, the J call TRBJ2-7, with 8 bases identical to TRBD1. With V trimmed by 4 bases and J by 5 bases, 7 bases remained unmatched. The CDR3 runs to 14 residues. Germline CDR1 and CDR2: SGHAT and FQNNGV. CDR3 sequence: CASSWGAGGNEQYF. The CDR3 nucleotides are TGTGCCAGCAGCTGGGGGGCAGGGGGCAACGAGCAGTACTTC.

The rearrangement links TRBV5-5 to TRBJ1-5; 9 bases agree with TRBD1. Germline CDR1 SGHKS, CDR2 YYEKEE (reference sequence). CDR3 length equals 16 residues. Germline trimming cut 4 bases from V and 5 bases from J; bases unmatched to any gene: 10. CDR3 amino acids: CASSSTGGDRYQPQHF. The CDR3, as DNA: TGTGCCAGCAGCAGTACAGGGGGCGACCGGTATCAGCCCCAGCATTTT.

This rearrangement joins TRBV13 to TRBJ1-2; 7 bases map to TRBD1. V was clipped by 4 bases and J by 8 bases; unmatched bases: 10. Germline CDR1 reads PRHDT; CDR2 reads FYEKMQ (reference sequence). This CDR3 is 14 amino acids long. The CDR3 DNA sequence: TGTGCCAGCAGCTCCACTGACAGGGTGACGGGCTACACCTTC. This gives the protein CASSSTDRVTGYTF.

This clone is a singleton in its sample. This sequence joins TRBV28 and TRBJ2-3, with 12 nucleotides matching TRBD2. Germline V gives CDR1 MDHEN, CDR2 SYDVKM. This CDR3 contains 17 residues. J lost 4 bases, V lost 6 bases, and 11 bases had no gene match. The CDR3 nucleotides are TGTGCCAGCAGGGCTCTAGCGGGAGGGAAGGGGGCAGATACGCAGTATTTT. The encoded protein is CASRALAGGKGADTQYF.

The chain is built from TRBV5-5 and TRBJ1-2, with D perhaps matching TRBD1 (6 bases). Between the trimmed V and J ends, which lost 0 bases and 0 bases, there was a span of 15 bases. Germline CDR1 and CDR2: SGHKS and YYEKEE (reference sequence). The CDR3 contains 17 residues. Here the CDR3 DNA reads TGTGCCAGCAGCTTGGGAGGTATTGGGGGCGCTAACTATGGCTACACCTTC. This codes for CASSLGGIGGANYGYTF.

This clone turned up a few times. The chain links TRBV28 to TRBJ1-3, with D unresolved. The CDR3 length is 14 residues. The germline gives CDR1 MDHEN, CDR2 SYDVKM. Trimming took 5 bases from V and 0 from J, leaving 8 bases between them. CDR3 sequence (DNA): TGTGCCAGCAGTGCGTACCACTCTGGAAACACCATATATTTT. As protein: CASSAYHSGNTIYF.

CDR3 loop: CASSRVGTGSSYEQYF. CDR3 sequence (DNA): TGTGCCAGCAGCCGAGTAGGGACAGGGTCGAGCTACGAGCAGTACTTC. The rearrangement uses TRBV5-6 and TRBJ2-7, with 9 bases lining up with TRBD1. Per germline, CDR1 SGHDT and CDR2 YYEEEE. With V trimmed by 4 bases and J by 3 bases, 11 bases remained unmatched. CDR3 length: 16 amino acids.

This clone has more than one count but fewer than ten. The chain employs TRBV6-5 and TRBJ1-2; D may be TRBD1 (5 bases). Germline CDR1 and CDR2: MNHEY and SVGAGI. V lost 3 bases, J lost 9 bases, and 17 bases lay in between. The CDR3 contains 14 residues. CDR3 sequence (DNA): TGTGCCAGCAGTTATTGGCTCCACGGGGGTAGCTACACCTTC. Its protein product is CASSYWLHGGSYTF.

In DNA form, the CDR3 reads TGTGCCAGCAGCCAAGAGGACAGCCCATCAAACATTCAGTACTTC. Protein sequence: CASSQEDSPSNIQYF. The rearrangement uses TRBV4-2 and TRBJ2-4, with D tentatively TRBD1 (6 bases). V gave up 0 bases and J gave up 6 bases, with 12 bases separating them. Germline values: CDR1 LGHNA, CDR2 YNFKEQ. This CDR3 comprises 15 residues.

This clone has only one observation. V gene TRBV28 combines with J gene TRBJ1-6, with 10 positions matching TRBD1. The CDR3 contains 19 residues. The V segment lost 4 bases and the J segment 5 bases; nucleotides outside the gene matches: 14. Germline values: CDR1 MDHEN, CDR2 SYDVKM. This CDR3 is CASSSPGTGVFPNNSPLHF. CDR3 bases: TGTGCCAGCAGTTCGCCCGGGACAGGGGTTTTCCCAAATAATTCACCCCTCCACTTT.